The 15 T cell receptor beta chains below all came from one sample that was sequenced in a study of T cell repertoires in cytomegalovirus infection. One entry per CDR3 protein results from TCRdb running MiXCR on the reads. Among about a million distinct CDR3 sequences listed, around 32% were seen once. No antigen is known for these receptors. This sample comprised cultured CD8+ T cells from PBMCs, obtained from culture after CMV antigen stimulation. All receptors derive from a human donor in good health (CMV status not recorded). Some clones in this sample may be carry-over from other donors' samples.

This clonotype was detected ten times or more. The CDR3 loop reads CASIGEGASYGYTF. CDR3 nucleotide sequence: TGTGCCAGCATCGGGGAGGGGGCGAGCTATGGCTACACCTTC. The gene calls are TRBV5-5 and TRBJ1-2; 7 bases agree with TRBD1. The CDR3 covers 14 residues. V gave up 6 bases and J gave up 4 bases; unmatched junction bases: 9. Germline CDR1 and CDR2: SGHKS and YYEKEE (reference sequence). The whole variable domain, filled in from reference TRBV5-5 and TRBJ1-2, reads DAGVTQSPTHLIKTRGQQVTLRCSPISGHKSVSWYQQVLGQGPQFIFQYYEKEERGRGNFPDRFSARQFPNYSSELNVNALLLGDSALYLCASIGEGASYGYTFGSGTRLTVV.

Notes on this clonotype: Mismatch with germline at one junction end may stem from a read error. The chain employs TRBV7-4 and TRBJ2-5, with D unresolved. The germline V gene has CDR1 SGHVT and CDR2 SQSDAQ. The CDR3 loop spans 16 amino acids. The CDR3 region has the DNA TGTGCCAGCAGCATAGCCCTCCATGAAGGGCAAGAGACCCAGTACTTC. Protein product: CASSIALHEGQETQYF. Based on the CDR3 plus reference TRBV7-4 and TRBJ2-5, the full variable domain is GAGVSQSPRYKVAKRGRDVALRCDSISGHVTLYWYRQTLGQGSEVLTYSQSDAQRDKSGRPSGRFSAERPERSVSTLKIQRTEQGDSAVYLCASSIALHEGQETQYFGPGTRLLVL.

This clonotype appeared a few times. The chain recombines TRBV4-1 with TRBJ1-5; no firm D call. Germline V gene sequence: CDR1 MGHRA, CDR2 YSYEKL. The CDR3 spans 15 residues. Deletions cut 3 bases from V and 0 bases from J, with 9 bases between. This chain's CDR3 is CASSHSPYSNQPQHF. The CDR3 coding sequence is TGCGCCAGCAGCCACAGTCCCTATAGCAATCAGCCCCAGCATTTT.

The chain links TRBV6-6 to TRBJ2-7, with D possibly matching TRBD2 (5 bases). V gave up 5 bases and J gave up 4 bases, with 15 bases separating them. Germline-derived CDR1 and CDR2 are MNHNY and SVGAGI (reference sequence). CDR3 length: 14 amino acids. CDR3 sequence: CASSPGKGSYEQYF. DNA of the CDR3: TGTGCCAGCAGTCCGGGGAAGGGATCGTACGAGCAGTACTTC.

J is TRBJ2-7 and V is TRBV29-1; the D gene could be TRBD1 or TRBD2 (5 bases each). This CDR3 has 12 residues. Per the germline V gene, CDR1 is SQVTM and CDR2 is ANQGSEA. The V gene lost 4 bases and the J gene lost 3 bases, with 10 bases spanning the gap. CDR3 amino acids: CSVGDGYYEQYF. The CDR3 DNA reads as TGCAGCGTTGGGGACGGCTACTACGAGCAGTACTTC.

This clonotype was seen more than once but under ten times. Here the CDR3 reads CATSRDPGVSTEAFF. CDR3 in DNA: TGTGCCACCAGCAGAGATCCCGGGGTTAGCACTGAAGCTTTCTTT. The rearrangement links TRBV15 to TRBJ1-1; D uncertain. V shed 0 bases and J shed 4 bases, with 12 bases lying between them. From germline, CDR1 is LNHNV and CDR2 YYDKDF (reference sequence). The CDR3 runs to 15 residues.

The chain combines TRBV20-1 with TRBJ2-1; tentatively, D is TRBD1 or TRBD2 (5 bases each). Trimming cost V 0 bases and J 4 bases, with 19 bases left between them. CDR3 length: 17 amino acids. Germline V gene data show CDR1 as DFQATT and CDR2 as SNEGSKA (reference sequence). CDR3 in DNA: TGCAGTGCTAGAGATTTTAGGGGAGTAGCGATGTACAATGAGCAGTTCTTC. Translation: CSARDFRGVAMYNEQFF.

In its sample, this clonotype was seen many times. This CDR3 reads CASSRTGSAGQPQHF. The CDR3 nucleotides are TGTGCCAGCAGCCGAACAGGGAGTGCGGGTCAGCCCCAGCATTTT. The chain uses TRBV7-8 and TRBJ1-5, with TRBD1 as a possible D gene (6 bases). V was trimmed by 5 bases and J by 6 bases, leaving 17 bases between them. Germline loops: CDR1 SGHVS, CDR2 FQNEAQ. The CDR3 covers 15 residues.

This clonotype came up many times. V and J are TRBV7-2 and TRBJ1-1; TRBD1 might be the D (5 bases). Trimming removed 8 bases from V and 6 bases from J, with 13 bases in between. Germline CDR1 and CDR2: SGHTA and FQGNSA. The CDR3 contains 12 residues. The CDR3 DNA is TGTGCCAGCCTTTCCAGGGCTGCTGAAGCTTTCTTT. Translating it yields CASLSRAAEAFF.

The V and J genes are TRBV5-5 and TRBJ2-1; either TRBD1 or TRBD2 may supply D (6 bases each). Trimming shortened V by 3 bases and J by 2 bases, and 12 bases separated the two germline ends. The germline V gene encodes CDR1 SGHKS and CDR2 YYEKEE (reference sequence). The CDR3 length is 15 residues. The CDR3 nucleotides are TGTGCCAGCAGCTCACAGGAGGGGGCCTACAATGAGCAGTTCTTC. Encoded protein: CASSSQEGAYNEQFF.

The rearrangement links TRBV6-6 to TRBJ1-5; D is undetermined. Germline loops: CDR1 MNHNY, CDR2 SVGAGI (reference sequence). The CDR3 totals 10 residues. CDR3 residues: CVCGNQPQHF. Here the CDR3 DNA reads TGTGTATGTGGCAATCAGCCCCAGCATTTT.

This clonotype occurred a few times. V is TRBV7-9 and J is TRBJ1-3; a weak D match, TRBD1 (6 bases). This CDR3 comprises 16 residues. V lost 6 bases to trimming and J lost 0 bases, with 15 bases between them. Germline V lookup: CDR1 SEHNR, CDR2 FQNEAQ (reference sequence). Here the CDR3 reads CASRLGTPISGNTIYF. The DNA for the CDR3 is TGTGCCAGCAGGCTAGGGACACCAATCTCTGGAAACACCATATATTTT.

This chain joins TRBV11-2 and TRBJ1-1, with D perhaps matching TRBD1 (6 bases). The V and J ends lost 0 bases and 0 bases respectively, with 11 bases between them. Germline V gives CDR1 SGHAT, CDR2 FQNNGV. The CDR3 has 16 residues. CDR3: CASSLEGQTMNTEAFF. The CDR3 bases are TGTGCCAGCAGCTTAGAAGGACAGACGATGAACACTGAAGCTTTCTTT.

This clonotype occurred a few times. This rearrangement joins TRBV24-1 to TRBJ2-1; D is ambiguous. The length of the CDR3 is 15 residues. Deletions cut 3 bases from V and 0 bases from J, with 8 bases between. Germline CDR1 is KGHDR and CDR2 is SFDVKD. The CDR3 reads CATSDIESSYNEQFF. The CDR3 DNA is TGTGCCACCAGTGATATCGAAAGCTCCTACAATGAGCAGTTCTTC.

Written as DNA, the CDR3 is TGTGCCAGCAGTGATCGTCTAGCGGGATACACAGATACGCAGTATTTT. Translated, it gives CASSDRLAGYTDTQYF. V and J are TRBV2 and TRBJ2-3, with 9 bases aligning to TRBD2. The CDR3 covers 16 residues. Germline lookup yields CDR1 SNHLY and CDR2 FYNNEI. J was trimmed by 2 bases and V by 3 bases; bases with no gene match: 6.